This T cell receptor (beta chain) was documented in a study of human T cells and chemical hapten exposure. Study overall: Yields of TCR per sample differed, chiefly owing to small differences in pooled library volume.

Each CDR3 protein gets one entry after TCRdb re-called the RACE reads with MiXCR. Among about 110,000 distinct CDR3 sequences, around 10% were seen once, and the ten largest hold 3% to 4.5%. Germline CDR1 and CDR2: MDHEN and SYDVKM. This CDR3 has 14 residues. Unmatched junction bases numbered 7, after V lost 6 bases and J lost 3 bases. Time point: patch test 1, 2 weeks after DPC sensitization. Treatment specified: therapeutic diphenylcyclopropenone sensitization with weekly scalp DPC. This sequence joins TRBV28 and TRBJ2-7; 8 bases line up with TRBD1. This specimen was whole blood, taken in connection with sensitization to the hapten diphenylcyclopropenone (DPC). The sequence came from a woman between 40 and 50 years old with alopecia areata. Some clones in this sample may be carry-over from other donors' samples. CDR3 in DNA: TGTGCCAGCAGCCCGACAGGGGTACGCTACGAGCAGTACTTC. Its protein is CASSPTGVRYEQYF.